The T cell receptor (beta chain) under discussion was sequenced for a study of OX40 agonist ivuxolimab in advanced cancers. Study in general: Three individuals attained partial responses, comprising one hepatocellular carcinoma case and two cutaneous melanoma cases.

Overall study results and limits: At 0.1 to 3.0 mg/kg and by week 6, clonal expansion occurred in CD4+ and CD8+ blood T cells. Averaged across samples, CD8+ T cells carried more expanded clones than CD4+ did.

A remark on this clone: Its antigen is not known.

Assay used: immunoSEQ multiplex PCR; TCRdb lists only in-frame clones, some missing. The sample lists 73,000 or so clones, around 90% occurring once. Germline values: CDR1 ENHRY, CDR2 SYGVKD. V lost 6 bases and J lost 2, with 11 bases in between. CDR3 length: 13 amino acids. V is TRBV10-3 and J is TRBJ2-7, with D possibly TRBD1 on 6 matching bases. The sequence was obtained from an adult with an advanced solid tumor such as melanoma, head and neck, liver or kidney cancer. The sequences come from CD4+ or CD8+ T cells sorted from blood, collected in a trial of the OX40 agonist ivuxolimab. CDR3 protein: CAISTGQTYEQYF. In DNA, the CDR3 is TGTGCCATCAGCACCGGACAGACCTACGAGCAGTACTTC.